This T cell receptor (beta chain) was identified during a study of T-cell memory formation after mild COVID-19 listed by TCRdb under 2021. Background on the whole study: TCR sequence clusters from the two donors were found to be largely donor specific. In a couple of donors, T-cell clones that expanded and contracted after mild COVID-19 were tracked by sequencing TCRalpha and TCRbeta repertoires over time. The cohort was made up of two young adult volunteers, one female and one male, who were previously healthy.

Sequencer: Illumina NovaSeq 6000. TCRalpha and TCRbeta cDNA libraries were constructed by 5'RACE with constant-segment primers, with sample barcodes and unique molecular identifiers being introduced. Trizol reagent was used to extract RNA from every sample. Amplification of the libraries took two PCR steps, and the second step added a second sample barcode plus Illumina TruSeq adapters. Sequencing of the libraries was done on an Illumina NovaSeq, producing 2 x 150 bp paired-end reads. As for the authors' bioinformatics: With migec v1.2.7, reads were demultiplexed and then collapsed into UMI-guided consensus sequences. Using mixcr v2.1.11, UMI consensuses were aligned to TRA and TRB V and J templates and then assembled into clonotypes. Expanded or contracted clonotypes were those called significant by both edgeR and NoisET, with noise models trained on biological replicates. For edgeR calls, the cutoffs were a false discovery rate-adjusted p below 0.01 and a log2 fold-change threshold of 1. As an exploratory analysis of dynamics, PCA with hierarchical clustering was applied to max-normalized trajectories of the 1000 most abundant clonotypes. Separately sequenced CD4+ and CD8+ repertoires were used to assign a CD4 or CD8 phenotype to each responding clone. TCRdb redid the processing of the public reads, applying fastp at Q25 and MiXCR, and retained in-frame beta chains. CDR3 protein duplicates are merged, each entry listing the most common genes and DNA. TCRdb's processing, not the study's, gives the V and J calls here. The sample table records hundreds of thousands of distinct CDR3 sequences; roughly 20% of these occur just once. The ten largest clones take up roughly 8% of the sample.

This clonotype has more than one count but fewer than ten. Its antigen remains unidentified. Base qualities are not at hand, and no much larger clone is one base apart. Trimming removed 4 bases from V and 1 base from J; the gene matches leave 9 bases unexplained. Sequences SGHVS (CDR1) and FNYEAQ (CDR2) are obtained from the germline V gene. Taken from cysteine to phenylalanine, the CDR3 has 16 residues. Solely the CDR3 DNA is kept, with 48 bases framed from the first base. The paper as a whole reports these results and caveats: SARS-CoV-2 specificity of the second-wave clones peaking on day 37 was not confirmed. From day 15 to 85, contracting clones showed balanced CD4/CD8 phenotypes, whereas a second wave of clones that expanded from day 15 to 37 leaned towards CD4+. Only two mild cases were covered by the study, and larger cohorts that include severe cases with pre-infection samples were considered necessary. The detection of some responding clones in pre-infection memory suggests that pre-existing cross-reactive memory T cells joined the SARS-CoV-2 response. Contracting CD4+ clones were located mainly in the CM and EM memory subsets, whereas CD8+ clones were found to be enriched in EMRA.

Ficoll-Paque density gradient centrifugation was the method used to isolate PBMCs. The sequenced material came from PBMCs or a T cell subset sorted from them (not recorded which). The chain couples TRBV7-6 to TRBJ2-5; 7 bases in the junction line up with TRBD1. The receptor was isolated from an adult woman who had mild COVID-19 (a few samples of this study predate the infection). The sample titles of this study are shuffled in the database, so cell type and time point are left out; the donor was told from shared clones. The sequenced DNA: TGTGCCAGCAGCTATTTCTCGGGACAGACCCAAGAGACCCAGTACTTC. Translated, it gives CASSYFSGQTQETQYF.